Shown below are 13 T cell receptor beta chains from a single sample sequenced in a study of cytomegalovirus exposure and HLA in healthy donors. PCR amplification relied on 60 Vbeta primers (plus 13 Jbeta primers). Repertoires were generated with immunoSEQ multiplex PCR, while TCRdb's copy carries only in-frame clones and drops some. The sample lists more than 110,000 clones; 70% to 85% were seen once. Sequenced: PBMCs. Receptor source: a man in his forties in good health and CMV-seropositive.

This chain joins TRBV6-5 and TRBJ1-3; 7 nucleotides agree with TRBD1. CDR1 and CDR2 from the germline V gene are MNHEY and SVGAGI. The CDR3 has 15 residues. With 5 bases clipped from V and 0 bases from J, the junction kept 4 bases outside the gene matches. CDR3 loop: CASSRGQDSGNTIYF. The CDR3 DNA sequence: TGTGCCAGCAGTAGAGGACAGGACTCTGGAAACACCATATATTTT.

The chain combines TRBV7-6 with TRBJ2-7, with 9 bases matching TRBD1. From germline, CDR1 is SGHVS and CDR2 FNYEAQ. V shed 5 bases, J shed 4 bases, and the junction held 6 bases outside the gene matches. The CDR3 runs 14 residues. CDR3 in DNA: TGTGCCAGCAGCCTCGGGACAGGGTGGTACGAGCAGTACTTC. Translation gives CASSLGTGWYEQYF.

The CDR3 reads CASSSTGGAGTQYF. For the CDR3, the DNA is TGCGCCAGCAGCTCAACAGGGGGCGCGGGGACCCAGTACTTC. The rearrangement joins TRBV5-1 to TRBJ2-5; 9 bases map to TRBD1. With 3 bases clipped from V and 7 bases from J, the junction kept 7 bases outside the gene matches. Germline V gene lookup returns CDR1 SGHRS and CDR2 YFSETQ. The CDR3 has 14 residues.

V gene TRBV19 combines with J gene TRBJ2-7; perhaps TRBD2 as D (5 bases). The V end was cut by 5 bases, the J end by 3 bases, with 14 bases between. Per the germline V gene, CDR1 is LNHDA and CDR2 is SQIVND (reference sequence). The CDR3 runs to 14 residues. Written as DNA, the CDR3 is TGTGCCAGTAGTCCGACGGGAAACTTCTACGAGCAGTACTTC. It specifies CASSPTGNFYEQYF.

Here the CDR3 reads CASSIPHRGPEAFF. CDR3 in DNA: TGTGCCAGTAGTATCCCCCACAGGGGCCCTGAAGCTTTCTTT. The chain carries TRBV19 and TRBJ1-1; TRBD1 agrees at 7 bases. There are 14 residues in the CDR3. J gave up 6 bases and V 3 bases, and 7 bases lay outside the gene matches. Germline CDR1 LNHDA, CDR2 SQIVND (reference sequence).

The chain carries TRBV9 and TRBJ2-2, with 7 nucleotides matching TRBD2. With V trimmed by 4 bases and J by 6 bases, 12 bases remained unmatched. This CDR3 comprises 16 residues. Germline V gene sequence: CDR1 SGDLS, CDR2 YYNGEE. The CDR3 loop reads CASSKQAGTIAGELFF. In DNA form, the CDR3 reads TGTGCCAGCAGCAAACAAGCGGGGACCATCGCCGGGGAGCTGTTTTTT.

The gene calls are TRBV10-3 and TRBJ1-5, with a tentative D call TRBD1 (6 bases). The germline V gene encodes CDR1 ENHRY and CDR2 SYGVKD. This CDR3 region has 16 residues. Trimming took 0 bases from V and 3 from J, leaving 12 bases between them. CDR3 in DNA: TGTGCCATCAGTGAGTCGACAGGTGGGGTCAATCAGCCCCAGCATTTT. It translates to CAISESTGGVNQPQHF.

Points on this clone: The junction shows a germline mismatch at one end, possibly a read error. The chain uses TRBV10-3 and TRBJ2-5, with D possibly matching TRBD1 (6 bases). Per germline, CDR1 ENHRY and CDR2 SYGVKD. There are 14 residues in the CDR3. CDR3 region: CASSFVRGSETQYF. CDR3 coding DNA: TGTGCCAGCAGTTTCGTCAGGGGTTCAGAGACCCAGTACTTC.

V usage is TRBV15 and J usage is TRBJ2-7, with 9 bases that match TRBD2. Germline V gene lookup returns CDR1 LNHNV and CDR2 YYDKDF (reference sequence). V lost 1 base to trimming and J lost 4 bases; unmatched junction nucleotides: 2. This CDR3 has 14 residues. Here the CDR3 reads CATSRGSGGYEQYF. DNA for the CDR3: TGTGCCACCAGCAGAGGTAGCGGGGGATACGAGCAGTACTTC.

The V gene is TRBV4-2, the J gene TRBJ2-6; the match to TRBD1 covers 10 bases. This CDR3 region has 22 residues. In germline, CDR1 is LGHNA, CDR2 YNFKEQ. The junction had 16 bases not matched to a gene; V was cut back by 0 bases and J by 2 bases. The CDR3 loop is CASSQDRLRDRGRGTGANVLTF. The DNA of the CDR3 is TGTGCCAGCAGCCAAGATCGGCTACGTGACAGGGGGCGCGGGACTGGGGCCAACGTCCTGACTTTC.

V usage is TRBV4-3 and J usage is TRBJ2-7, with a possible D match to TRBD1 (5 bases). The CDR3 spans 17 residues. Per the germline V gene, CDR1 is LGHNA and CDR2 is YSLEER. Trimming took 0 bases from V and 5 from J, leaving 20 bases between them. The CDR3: CASSQDWGRVMVHEQYF. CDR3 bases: TGCGCCAGCAGCCAAGATTGGGGCAGGGTAATGGTCCACGAGCAGTACTTC.

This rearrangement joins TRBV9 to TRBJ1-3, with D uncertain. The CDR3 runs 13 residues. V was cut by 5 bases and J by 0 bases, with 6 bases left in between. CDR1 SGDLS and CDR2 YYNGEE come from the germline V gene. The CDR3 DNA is TGTGCCAGCAGGGGCAACTCTGGAAACACCATATATTTT. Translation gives CASRGNSGNTIYF.

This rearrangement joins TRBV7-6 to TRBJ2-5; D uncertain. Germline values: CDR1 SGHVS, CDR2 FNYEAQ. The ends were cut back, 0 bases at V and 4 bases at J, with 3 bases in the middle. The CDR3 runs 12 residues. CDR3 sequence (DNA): TGTGCCAGCAGCTTAGCCCTAGAGACCCAGTACTTC. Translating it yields CASSLALETQYF.